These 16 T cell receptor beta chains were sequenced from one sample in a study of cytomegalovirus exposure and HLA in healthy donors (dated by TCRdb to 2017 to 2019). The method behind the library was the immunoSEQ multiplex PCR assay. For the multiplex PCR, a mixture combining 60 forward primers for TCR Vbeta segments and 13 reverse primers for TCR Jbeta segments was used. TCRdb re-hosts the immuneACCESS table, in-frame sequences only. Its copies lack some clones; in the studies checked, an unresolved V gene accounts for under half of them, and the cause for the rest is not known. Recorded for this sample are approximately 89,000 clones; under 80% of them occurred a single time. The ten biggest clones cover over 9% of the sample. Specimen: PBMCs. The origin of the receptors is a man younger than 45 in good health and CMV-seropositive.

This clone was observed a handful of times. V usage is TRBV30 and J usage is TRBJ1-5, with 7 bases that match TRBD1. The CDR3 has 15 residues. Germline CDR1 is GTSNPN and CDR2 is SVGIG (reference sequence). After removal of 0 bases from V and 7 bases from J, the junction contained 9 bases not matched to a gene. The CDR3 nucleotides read TGTGCCTGGAGTGTTAAGGGGGCGCAAGGACAGCCCCAGCATTTT. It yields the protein CAWSVKGAQGQPQHF.

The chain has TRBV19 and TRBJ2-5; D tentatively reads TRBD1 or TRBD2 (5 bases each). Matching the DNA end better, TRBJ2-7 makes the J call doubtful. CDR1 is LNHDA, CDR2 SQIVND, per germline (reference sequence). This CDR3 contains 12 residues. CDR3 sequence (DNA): TGTGCCAGCCGACGAGGGGACTACGAGCAGTACTTC. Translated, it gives CASRRGDYEQYF.

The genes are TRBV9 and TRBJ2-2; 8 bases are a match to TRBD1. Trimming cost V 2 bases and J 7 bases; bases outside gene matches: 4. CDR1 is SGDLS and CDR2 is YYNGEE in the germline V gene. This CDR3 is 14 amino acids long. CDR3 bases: TGTGCCAGCAGCGTTCAGGGGGCCGTCGGGGAGCTGTTTTTT. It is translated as CASSVQGAVGELFF.

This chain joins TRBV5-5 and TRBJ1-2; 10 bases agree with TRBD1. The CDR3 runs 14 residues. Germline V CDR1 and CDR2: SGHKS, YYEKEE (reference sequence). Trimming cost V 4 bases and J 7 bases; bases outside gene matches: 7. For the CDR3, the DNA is TGTGCCAGCAGCAGGGGACAGGGGAATAGTGGCTACACCTTC. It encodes CASSRGQGNSGYTF. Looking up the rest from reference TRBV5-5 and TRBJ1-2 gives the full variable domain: DAGVTQSPTHLIKTRGQQVTLRCSPISGHKSVSWYQQVLGQGPQFIFQYYEKEERGRGNFPDRFSARQFPNYSSELNVNALLLGDSALYLCASSRGQGNSGYTFGSGTRLTVV.

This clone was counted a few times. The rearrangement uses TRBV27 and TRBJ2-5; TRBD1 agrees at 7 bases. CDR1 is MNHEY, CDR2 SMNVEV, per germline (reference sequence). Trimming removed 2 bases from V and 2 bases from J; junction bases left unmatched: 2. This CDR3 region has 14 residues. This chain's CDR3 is CASSLPGQQETQYF. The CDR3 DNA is TGTGCCAGCAGTTTACCGGGACAGCAAGAGACCCAGTACTTC.

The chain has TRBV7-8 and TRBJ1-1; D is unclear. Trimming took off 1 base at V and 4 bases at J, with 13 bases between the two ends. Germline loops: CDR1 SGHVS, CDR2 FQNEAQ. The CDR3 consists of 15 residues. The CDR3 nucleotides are TGTGCCAGCAGCTTAGTATCCTTCGGAGGCACTGAAGCTTTCTTT. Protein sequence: CASSLVSFGGTEAFF. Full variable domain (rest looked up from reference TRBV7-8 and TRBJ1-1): GAGVSQSPRYKVAKRGQDVALRCDPISGHVSLFWYQQALGQGPEFLTYFQNEAQLDKSGLPSDRFFAERPEGSVSTLKIQRTQQEDSAVYLCASSLVSFGGTEAFFGQGTRLTVV.

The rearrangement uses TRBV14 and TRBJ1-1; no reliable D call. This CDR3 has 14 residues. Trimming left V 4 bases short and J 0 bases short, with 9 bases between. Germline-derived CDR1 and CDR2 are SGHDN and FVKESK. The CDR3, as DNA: TGTGCCAGCAGCCCAAACAGATTGAACACTGAAGCTTTCTTT. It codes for CASSPNRLNTEAFF. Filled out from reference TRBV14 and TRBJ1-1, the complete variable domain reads EAGVTQFPSHSVIEKGQTVTLRCDPISGHDNLYWYRRVMGKEIKFLLHFVKESKQDESGMPNNRFLAERTGGTYSTLKVQPAELEDSGVYFCASSPNRLNTEAFFGQGTRLTVV.

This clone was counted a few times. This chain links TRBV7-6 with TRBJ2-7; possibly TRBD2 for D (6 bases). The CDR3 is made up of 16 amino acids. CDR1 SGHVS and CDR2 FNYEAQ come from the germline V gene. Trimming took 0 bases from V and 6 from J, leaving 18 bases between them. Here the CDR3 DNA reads TGTGCCAGCAGCTTAGCTCTCTCTCCCGGGGGAGGCGAGCAGTACTTC. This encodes CASSLALSPGGGEQYF.

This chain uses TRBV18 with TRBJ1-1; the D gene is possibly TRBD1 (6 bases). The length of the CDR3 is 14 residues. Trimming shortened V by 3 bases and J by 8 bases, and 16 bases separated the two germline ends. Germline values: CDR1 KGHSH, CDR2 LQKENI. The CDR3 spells CASSPRDTNPEAFF. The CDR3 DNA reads TGTGCCAGCTCACCTAGGGACACGAACCCAGAAGCTTTCTTT.

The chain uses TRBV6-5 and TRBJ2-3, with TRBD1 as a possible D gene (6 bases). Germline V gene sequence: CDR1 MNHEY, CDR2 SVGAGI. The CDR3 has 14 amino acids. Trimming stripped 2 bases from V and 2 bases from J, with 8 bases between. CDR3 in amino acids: CASSYGTPTDTQYF. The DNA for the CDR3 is TGTGCCAGCAGTTACGGGACACCCACAGATACGCAGTATTTT.

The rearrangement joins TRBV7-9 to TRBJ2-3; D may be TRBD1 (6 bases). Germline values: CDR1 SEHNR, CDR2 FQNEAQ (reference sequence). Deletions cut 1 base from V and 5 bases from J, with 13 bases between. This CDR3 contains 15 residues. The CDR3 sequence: CASSLGAGEGDTQYF. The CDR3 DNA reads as TGTGCCAGCAGCTTAGGGGCAGGGGAAGGAGATACGCAGTATTTT. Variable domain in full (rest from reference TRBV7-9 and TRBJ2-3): DTGVSQNPRHKITKRGQNVTFRCDPISEHNRLYWYRQTLGQGPEFLTYFQNEAQLEKSRLLSDRFSAERPKGSFSTLEIQRTEQGDSAMYLCASSLGAGEGDTQYFGPGTRLTVL.

The CDR3, as DNA: TGTGCCAGCACCAGCGACAGGGGGAATGAAAAACTGTTTTTT. Translating gives CASTSDRGNEKLFF. J is TRBJ1-4 and V is TRBV9; 9 nucleotides agree with TRBD1. This CDR3 contains 14 residues. The V gene end was trimmed by 6 bases and the J gene end by 5 bases; junction bases not matched to a gene: 5. CDR1 is SGDLS and CDR2 is YYNGEE in the germline V gene.

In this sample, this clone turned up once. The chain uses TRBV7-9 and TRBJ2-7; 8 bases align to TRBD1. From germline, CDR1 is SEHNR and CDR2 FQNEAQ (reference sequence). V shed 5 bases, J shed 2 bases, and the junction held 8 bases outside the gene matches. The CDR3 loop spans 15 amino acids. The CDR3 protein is CASSPRTGSAYEQYF. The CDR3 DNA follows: TGTGCCAGCAGCCCCCGGACAGGGTCCGCCTACGAGCAGTACTTC. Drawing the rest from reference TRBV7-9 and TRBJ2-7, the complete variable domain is DTGVSQNPRHKITKRGQNVTFRCDPISEHNRLYWYRQTLGQGPEFLTYFQNEAQLEKSRLLSDRFSAERPKGSFSTLEIQRTEQGDSAMYLCASSPRTGSAYEQYFGPGTRLTVT.

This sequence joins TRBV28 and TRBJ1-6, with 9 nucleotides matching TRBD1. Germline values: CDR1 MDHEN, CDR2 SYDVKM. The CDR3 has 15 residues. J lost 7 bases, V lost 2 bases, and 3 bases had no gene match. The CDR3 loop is CASSLGDRANSPLHF. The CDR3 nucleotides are TGTGCCAGCAGTTTAGGGGACAGGGCGAATTCACCCCTCCACTTT.

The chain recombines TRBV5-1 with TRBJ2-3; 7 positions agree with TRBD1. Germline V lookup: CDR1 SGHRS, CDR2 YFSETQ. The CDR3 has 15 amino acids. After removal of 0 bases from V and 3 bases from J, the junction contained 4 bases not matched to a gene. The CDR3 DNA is TGCGCCAGCAGCTTGGTACAGGGGCAAACAGATACGCAGTATTTT. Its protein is CASSLVQGQTDTQYF.

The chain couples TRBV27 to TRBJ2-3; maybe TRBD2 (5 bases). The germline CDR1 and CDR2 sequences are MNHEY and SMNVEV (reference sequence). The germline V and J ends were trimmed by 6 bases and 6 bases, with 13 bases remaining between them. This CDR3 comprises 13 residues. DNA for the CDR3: TGTGCCAGCAGCCGGGGAAGGAGGGATACGCAGTATTTT. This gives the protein CASSRGRRDTQYF.